The 12 T cell receptor beta chains presented below share a single source sample, sequenced in a study of T cell responses to AZD1222 COVID-19 vaccine. The data were produced by immunoSEQ multiplex PCR, yet TCRdb's version contains in-frame clones alone and is incomplete. Among nearly 90,000 clones, nearly 90% were seen once, and the ten largest hold approximately 5.5%. The material sequenced was peripheral blood, taken on day 0 of AZD1222 vaccination. These receptors came from an adult in good health.

This rearrangement joins TRBV7-9 to TRBJ1-2; D unresolved. This CDR3 region has 15 residues. CDR1 SEHNR and CDR2 FQNEAQ come from the germline V gene (reference sequence). The V and J ends lost 4 bases and 2 bases respectively, with 14 bases between them. CDR3 DNA: TGTGCCAGCAGCTCCACCCCGGGGAGGAACTATGGCTACACCTTC. As protein: CASSSTPGRNYGYTF.

Of note for this clone: This CDR3 is also generated by other DNA sequences in the sample. J is TRBJ1-5 and V is TRBV9; D is unresolved. The V gene lost 0 bases and the J gene lost 7 bases, with 8 bases spanning the gap. The CDR3 sequence is 13 residues long. The germline CDR1 and CDR2 sequences are SGDLS and YYNGEE. The CDR3 loop reads CASSVGGYQPQHF. As DNA, the CDR3 is TGTGCCAGCAGCGTAGGGGGTTACCAGCCCCAGCATTTT.

A word on this clone: This same CDR3 is encoded by further DNA sequences in the sample. The chain has TRBV27 and TRBJ1-6, with D unclear. This CDR3 has 13 amino acids. CDR1 and CDR2 from the germline V gene are MNHEY and SMNVEV (reference sequence). V was trimmed by 2 bases and J by 8 bases, leaving 7 bases between them. The CDR3 coding sequence is TGTGCCAGCAGTTTAAGGGATTATTCACCCCTCCACTTT. It encodes CASSLRDYSPLHF.

The chain combines TRBV16 with TRBJ2-7, with D tentatively TRBD1 or TRBD2 (5 bases each). The germline V gene has CDR1 KGHSY and CDR2 FQNENV. V was shortened by 4 bases and J by 2 bases, with 18 bases between the two germline ends. The CDR3 has 16 residues. The CDR3 DNA reads as TGTGCCAGCAGCCCCGATCCGGGACGGCGGACCTACGAGCAGTACTTC. This translates into CASSPDPGRRTYEQYF.

The rearrangement links TRBV6-4 to TRBJ2-3; TRBD1 matches 10 bases. CDR3 length: 16 amino acids. CDR1 is MRHNA and CDR2 is SNTAGT in the germline V gene. With 3 bases clipped from V and 5 bases from J, the junction kept 8 bases outside the gene matches. The CDR3 is CASSEIPDRGIDTQYF. CDR3 bases: TGTGCCAGCAGTGAAATCCCGGACAGGGGGATAGATACGCAGTATTTT.

V gene TRBV6-2 or TRBV6-3 combines with J gene TRBJ1-2; TRBD1 matches at 8 bases. The V gene's germline CDR1 is MNHEY and CDR2 SVGEGT. Losses at the gene ends were 2 bases for V and 3 bases for J; bases not matched to a gene: 11. This CDR3 region has 17 residues. The CDR3 is CASSYPSRGREDYGYTF. The CDR3 DNA follows: TGTGCCAGCAGTTACCCGTCCAGGGGGCGAGAGGACTATGGCTACACCTTC.

The gene calls are TRBV7-2 and TRBJ2-7; D is unclear. The CDR3 covers 12 residues. CDR1 is SGHTA and CDR2 is FQGNSA in the germline V gene. V shed 0 bases and J shed 6 bases, with 6 bases lying between them. The chain's CDR3 is CASSLAPLEQYF. DNA for the CDR3: TGTGCCAGCAGCTTAGCCCCGCTCGAGCAGTACTTC.

CDR3 loop: CASSQTLNTEAFF. CDR3 nucleotides: TGTGCCAGCAGCCAAACACTGAACACTGAAGCTTTCTTT. V is TRBV2 and J is TRBJ1-1; no reliable D call. Germline V gene lookup returns CDR1 SNHLY and CDR2 FYNNEI. V dropped 6 bases and J dropped 0 bases, with 8 bases sitting between them. The CDR3 extends over 13 amino acids.

This clone came up a few times. The rearrangement joins TRBV6-5 to TRBJ2-7; TRBD2 matches at 7 bases. J lost 2 bases, V lost 2 bases, and 3 bases had no gene match. Looked up from germline, CDR1 is MNHEY and CDR2 is SVGAGI. The CDR3 runs 14 residues. CDR3 coding DNA: TGTGCCAGCAGTTACGGTGCGGGAGCCTACGAGCAGTACTTC. This encodes CASSYGAGAYEQYF.

The rearrangement joins TRBV6-5 to TRBJ1-5; D may be TRBD1 (5 bases). Trimming left V 5 bases short and J 7 bases short, with 15 bases between. CDR1 is MNHEY, CDR2 SVGAGI, per germline. The CDR3 consists of 14 residues. This CDR3 reads CASSPGPSGQPQHF. The CDR3 DNA reads as TGTGCCAGCAGTCCGGGGCCCTCAGGACAGCCCCAGCATTTT.

There are a few counts of this clone. J is TRBJ1-2 and V is TRBV18; no firm D call. Germline assignment: CDR1 KGHSH and CDR2 LQKENI. The CDR3 length is 14 residues. V dropped 2 bases and J dropped 3 bases, with 10 bases sitting between them. CDR3 region: CASSPRPEDYGYTF. For the CDR3, the DNA is TGTGCCAGCTCACCAAGACCGGAAGACTATGGCTACACCTTC.

This clone turned up a few times. The V call is TRBV20-1, the J call TRBJ1-5; D is unresolved. The CDR3 covers 13 residues. Germline-derived CDR1 and CDR2 are DFQATT and SNEGSKA (reference sequence). With 3 bases removed from V and 2 bases from J, the gap between germline ends came to 8 bases. The CDR3 reads CSASGSGNQPQHF. The CDR3 nucleotides are TGCAGTGCTAGTGGCAGCGGCAATCAGCCCCAGCATTTT.